A single sample is the source of the 30 T cell receptor beta chains below, sequenced in a study of metastatic and nonmetastatic thyroid tumors. TCRdb reanalyzed the PCR reads with MiXCR. The sample carries 60,000 to 75,000 clones, less than 5% recorded once. All patients were treatment-naive before thyroid surgery. Sequencing was done on a sample of blood. The receptor source for this set is a female donor with papillary thyroid cancer or a benign thyroid nodule (not recorded which). Some clones in this sample may be carry-over from other donors' samples.

In its sample, this clone was seen many times. The chain links TRBV3-1 to TRBJ1-6, with 9 bases aligning to TRBD1. The CDR3 runs to 13 residues. CDR1 is LGHDT, CDR2 YNNKEL, per germline (reference sequence). V shed 10 bases and J 6 bases; nucleotides not matched to a gene: 4. The CDR3 bases are TGTGCCATCCGACAGGGGGGTAATTCACCCCTCCACTTT. This gives the protein CAIRQGGNSPLHF.

In this sample, this clone turned up many times. This chain connects TRBV3-1 to TRBJ1-3, with no clear D. V dropped 1 base and J dropped 0 bases, with 10 bases sitting between them. Germline V gene data show CDR1 as LGHDT and CDR2 as YNNKEL (reference sequence). There are 16 residues in the CDR3. CDR3: CASSQVGLYSGNTIYF. The CDR3 nucleotides are TGTGCCAGCAGCCAAGTGGGCCTTTACTCTGGAAACACCATATATTTT. Drawing the rest from reference TRBV3-1 and TRBJ1-3, the complete variable domain is DTAVSQTPKYLVTQMGNDKSIKCEQNLGHDTMYWYKQDSKKFLKIMFSYNNKELIINETVPNRFSPKSPDKAHLNLHINSLELGDSAVYFCASSQVGLYSGNTIYFGEGSWLTVV.

CDR3 DNA: TGTGCCAGCAATCACCCCCTCAACAGGGAGCGAAATGAGCAGTTCTTC. As protein: CASNHPLNRERNEQFF. The rearrangement uses TRBV6-1 and TRBJ2-1, with a possible D match to TRBD1 (6 bases). Trimming cost V 7 bases and J 7 bases, with 23 bases left between them. CDR3 length: 16 amino acids. Germline V lookup: CDR1 MNHNS, CDR2 SASEGT.

In this sample, this clone turned up many times. The chain links TRBV6-1 to TRBJ2-5, with TRBD2 as a possible D gene (6 bases). The germline CDR1 and CDR2 sequences are MNHNS and SASEGT. The CDR3 runs 16 residues. The V and J ends lost 0 bases and 5 bases respectively, with 16 bases between them. CDR3 in DNA: TGTGCCAGCAGTGAAGCTACGCGGGGCCCAATGGAGACCCAGTACTTC. Its protein product is CASSEATRGPMETQYF.

This clone was seen more than once but under ten times. With a much larger clone just one base away, this may be a read error. The rearrangement uses TRBV30 and TRBJ2-7; a weak D match, TRBD2 (5 bases). The V gene's germline CDR1 is GTSNPN and CDR2 SVGIG (reference sequence). CDR3 length equals 15 residues. The CDR3 sequence: CAWRRSGISSYERYF. The CDR3 coding sequence is TGTGCCTGGAGGCGCTCCGGGATAAGCTCCTACGAGCGGTACTTC.

This clone was detected many times. This chain links TRBV2 with TRBJ2-7; TRBD2 matches at 9 bases. The V and J ends lost 3 bases and 6 bases, in that order; junction bases with no gene match: 6. The CDR3 sequence is 14 residues long. From germline, CDR1 is SNHLY and CDR2 FYNNEI. CDR3 bases: TGTGCCAGCAGTGACCCAGCGGGAGGATCCGAGCAGTACTTC. Translation gives CASSDPAGGSEQYF.

This clone was seen more than once but under ten times. The CDR3 protein is CASTPRTSGITDTQYF. CDR3 nucleotides: TGTGCCAGCACACCTCGGACTAGCGGGATTACAGATACGCAGTATTTT. The chain combines TRBV28 with TRBJ2-3, with 12 bases fitting TRBD2. With 7 bases clipped from V and 3 bases from J, the junction kept 8 bases outside the gene matches. Germline lookup yields CDR1 MDHEN and CDR2 SYDVKM. CDR3 length: 16 residues.

The chain links TRBV12-3 or TRBV12-4 to TRBJ2-2; maybe TRBD2 (5 bases). The CDR3 is 15 residues long. V was shortened by 6 bases and J by 8 bases, with 19 bases between the two germline ends. CDR3 nucleotide sequence: TGTGCCAGCAGCTTACTATCGGGATGGCCTGGGGAGCTGTTTTTT. Translation: CASSLLSGWPGELFF.

Points on this clone: A much larger clone is a single base away; this may be a read error. The CDR3 here is CASSKSWNQETQYF. In DNA, the CDR3 is TGTGCCAGCAGCAAAAGCTGGAACCAAGAGACCCAGTACTTC. The V gene is TRBV7-8, the J gene TRBJ2-5; D ambiguous. The germline V and J ends were trimmed by 5 bases and 0 bases, with 10 bases remaining between them. Germline V gene lookup returns CDR1 SGHVS and CDR2 FQNEAQ. The CDR3 runs 14 residues.

In the case of this clone: One end of the junction varies from germline; a read error may be responsible. The chain recombines TRBV5-1 with TRBJ2-2; TRBD2 aligns across 7 bases. This CDR3 region has 15 residues. From germline, CDR1 is SGHRS and CDR2 YFSETQ. This CDR3 is CASSLVLAGEGELLF. Here the CDR3 DNA reads TGCGCCAGCAGCTTGGTTTTGGCGGGAGAAGGAGAGCTGTTATTT. The whole variable domain, filled in from reference TRBV5-1 and TRBJ2-2, reads KAGVTQTPRYLIKTRGQQVTLSCSPISGHRSVSWYQQTPGQGLQFLFEYFSETQRNKGNFPGRFSGRQFSNSRSEMNVSTLELGDSALYLCASSLVLAGEGELLFGEGSRLTVL.

This clone has a count of ten or more. The chain joins TRBV25-1 to TRBJ2-5; D remains unclear. CDR1 and CDR2 (germline): MGHDK, SYGVNS. The CDR3 extends over 11 amino acids. Trimming cost V 7 bases and J 4 bases, with 7 bases left between them. CDR3 sequence (DNA): TGTGCCAGCATAGGTGCAGAGACCCAGTACTTC. Residues: CASIGAETQYF.

The table lists this clone with many counts. The genes are TRBV20-1 and TRBJ1-4, with 9 bases that match TRBD1. The CDR3 length is 13 residues. The V segment lost 5 bases and the J segment 8 bases; nucleotides outside the gene matches: 6. Germline V CDR1 and CDR2: DFQATT, SNEGSKA (reference sequence). This CDR3 reads CSAETGGEEKLFF. The CDR3, as DNA: TGCAGTGCTGAGACAGGGGGTGAGGAAAAACTGTTTTTT.

Ten or more counts support this clone. The chain links TRBV3-1 to TRBJ1-2; 7 nucleotides agree with TRBD1. V shed 5 bases and J 4 bases; nucleotides not matched to a gene: 7. CDR1 LGHDT and CDR2 YNNKEL come from the germline V gene (reference sequence). The CDR3 runs to 14 residues. The CDR3 is CASSSDRVGYGYTF. DNA of the CDR3: TGTGCCAGCAGCTCAGACAGGGTAGGCTATGGCTACACCTTC.

The chain combines TRBV7-9 with TRBJ2-3, with TRBD1 matching 9 bases. The J segment lost 2 bases and the V segment lost 5 bases, leaving 8 bases of the junction unmatched. In germline, CDR1 is SEHNR, CDR2 FQNEAQ (reference sequence). CDR3 length: 16 amino acids. The CDR3 DNA reads TGTGCCAGCAGCCCTACCGGGACAGGGACCACAGATACGCAGTATTTT. Translated: CASSPTGTGTTDTQYF.

Ten or more counts support this clone. The chain is built from TRBV20-1 and TRBJ1-2; tentatively, D is TRBD1 (5 bases). Germline V gene sequence: CDR1 DFQATT, CDR2 SNEGSKA (reference sequence). The germline V and J ends were trimmed by 0 bases and 5 bases, with 16 bases remaining between them. This CDR3 has 15 residues. CDR3 amino acids: CSAREWGRGEYGYTF. The CDR3 DNA reads TGCAGTGCTAGAGAATGGGGTAGGGGAGAGTATGGCTACACCTTC.

This clone was counted ten times or more. A much larger clonotype is one base distant, so this may be a read error. The chain joins TRBV7-9 to TRBJ2-2; 8 bases map to TRBD2. The CDR3 has 13 residues. The J segment lost 7 bases and the V segment lost 8 bases, leaving 6 bases of the junction unmatched. Germline-derived CDR1 and CDR2 are SEHNR and FQNEAQ (reference sequence). The CDR3 is CASSAGGVGELFF. The CDR3 bases are TGTGCCAGCTCGGCGGGAGGAGTCGGGGAGCTGTTTTTT.

This clone was seen at least ten times. V is TRBV19 and J is TRBJ1-6; D is unresolved. V shed 2 bases and J shed 6 bases, with 11 bases lying between them. This CDR3 comprises 15 residues. Germline values: CDR1 LNHDA, CDR2 SQIVND (reference sequence). CDR3 in DNA: TGTGCCAGTAGTATAAGTAGCCAGACTAATTCACCCCTCCACTTT. It is translated as CASSISSQTNSPLHF. The full variable domain, rest sourced from reference TRBV19 and TRBJ1-6, is DGGITQSPKYLFRKEGQNVTLSCEQNLNHDAMYWYRQDPGQGLRLIYYSQIVNDFQKGDIAEGYSVSREKKESFPLTVTSAQKNPTAFYLCASSISSQTNSPLHFGNGTRLTVT.

This clone occurred many times. The chain's CDR3 is CASSAVAGGLADTQYF. Written as DNA, the CDR3 is TGTGCTAGCTCCGCGGTAGCGGGAGGTCTAGCAGATACGCAGTATTTT. The chain couples TRBV7-7 to TRBJ2-3; 10 bases match TRBD2. Germline CDR1 reads SSHAT; CDR2 reads FNYEAQ (reference sequence). The CDR3 is 16 residues long.

This clone was detected ten times or more. A much larger clone lies a single base off, so this may be a read error. Other DNA variants within this sample encode the same CDR3. The chain links TRBV20-1 to TRBJ1-1; D gene uncertain. This CDR3 has 12 amino acids. Per the germline V gene, CDR1 is DFQATT and CDR2 is SNEGSKA (reference sequence). The CDR3 is CSARAENTEAFF. The CDR3 DNA reads TGCAGTGCTAGAGCAGAGAACACTGAGGCTTTCTTT.

This clone was counted ten times or more. The chain uses TRBV28 and TRBJ2-7, with unresolved D. The CDR3 is 13 residues long. V lost 1 base and J lost 0, with 4 bases in between. Germline V gene sequence: CDR1 MDHEN, CDR2 SYDVKM. CDR3 amino acids: CASSLSTSYEQYF. The DNA of the CDR3 is TGTGCCAGCAGTTTATCCACCTCCTACGAGCAGTACTTC. The whole variable domain, filled in from reference TRBV28 and TRBJ2-7, reads DVKVTQSSRYLVKRTGEKVFLECVQDMDHENMFWYRQDPGLGLRLIYFSYDVKMKEKGDIPEGYSVSREKKERFSLILESASTNQTSMYLCASSLSTSYEQYFGPGTRLTVT.

There are many counts of this clone. V usage is TRBV5-4 and J usage is TRBJ1-1; possible D gene TRBD1, 5 bases. V was pared by 4 bases and J by 2 bases, with 9 bases between. The germline gives CDR1 SGHNT, CDR2 YYREEE (reference sequence). The CDR3 loop spans 13 amino acids. CDR3 sequence (DNA): TGTGCCAGCAGCCGCGACAGCAACACTGAAGCTTTCTTT. Its protein is CASSRDSNTEAFF. The entire variable domain, with the rest obtained from reference TRBV5-4 and TRBJ1-1, is as follows: ETGVTQSPTHLIKTRGQQVTLRCSSQSGHNTVSWYQQALGQGPQFIFQYYREEENGRGNFPPRFSGLQFPNYSSELNVNALELDDSALYLCASSRDSNTEAFFGQGTRLTVV.

Many counts were recorded for this clone. The genes are TRBV12-3 or TRBV12-4 and TRBJ2-2; the D is unclear. This CDR3 has 12 residues. V lost 7 bases to trimming and J lost 2 bases, with 5 bases between them. CDR3 coding DNA: TGTGCCAGCACAGTTAACACCGGGGAGCTGTTTTTT. It specifies CASTVNTGELFF.

This clone was found a few times. Relative to the germline gene, one junction end is altered; a read error may explain this. The chain combines TRBV6-2 or TRBV6-3 with TRBJ1-5; D is unclear. CDR3 size: 14 residues. Germline V gene sequence: CDR1 MNHEY, CDR2 SVGEGT. The CDR3 DNA is TGTGCAAGCAGCCGCACCCGGGGAGGTCAGCCCCAGCATTTT. This sequence encodes CASSRTRGGQPQHF.

This clone appeared many times. The V call is TRBV20-1, the J call TRBJ1-5; 8 bases are a match to TRBD1. Per germline, CDR1 DFQATT and CDR2 SNEGSKA (reference sequence). The J segment lost 3 bases and the V segment lost 4 bases, leaving 5 bases of the junction unmatched. This CDR3 has 14 amino acids. The CDR3 sequence is CSAMQGAINQPQHF. The CDR3 nucleotides are TGCAGTGCTATGCAGGGGGCGATCAATCAGCCCCAGCATTTT.

This chain connects TRBV28 to TRBJ1-5; D is uncertain. Between the trimmed V and J ends, which lost 10 bases and 9 bases, there was a span of 16 bases. Germline V gene data show CDR1 as MDHEN and CDR2 as SYDVKM. CDR3 size: 12 residues. Here the CDR3 DNA reads TGTGCCAACGGGCCTTCCGATCGGCCCCAGCATTTT. It yields the protein CANGPSDRPQHF.

This clone has at least ten counts. The chain joins TRBV7-3 to TRBJ1-5; TRBD1 matches at 8 bases. Losses at the gene ends were 5 bases for V and 0 bases for J; bases not matched to a gene: 3. Per germline, CDR1 SGHTA and CDR2 FQGTGA. The CDR3 totals 15 residues. CDR3 protein: CASSPGQGSNQPQHF. Here the CDR3 DNA reads TGTGCCAGCAGCCCAGGACAGGGTAGCAATCAGCCCCAGCATTTT.

Only a few counts were recorded for this clone. V and J are TRBV6-2 or TRBV6-3 and TRBJ2-2, with TRBD1 as a possible D gene (6 bases). V was cut by 6 bases and J by 6 bases, with 11 bases left in between. The CDR3 loop spans 13 amino acids. Germline V gene sequence: CDR1 MNHEY, CDR2 SVGEGT. CDR3 nucleotides: TGTGCCAGCAGGACTGAGGGGGCCGGGGAGCTGTTTTTT. This translates into CASRTEGAGELFF.

This clone is classed as medium-sized. CDR3 amino acids: CASRGLGEYGYTF. The CDR3 bases are TGTGCCAGCAGGGGTTTAGGGGAGTATGGCTACACCTTC. The chain carries TRBV5-4 and TRBJ1-2; maybe TRBD1 (5 bases). Germline V CDR1 and CDR2: SGHNT, YYREEE (reference sequence). Trimming shortened V by 5 bases and J by 5 bases, and 13 bases separated the two germline ends. The CDR3 loop spans 13 amino acids. Complete variable domain (other parts from reference TRBV5-4 and TRBJ1-2): ETGVTQSPTHLIKTRGQQVTLRCSSQSGHNTVSWYQQALGQGPQFIFQYYREEENGRGNFPPRFSGLQFPNYSSELNVNALELDDSALYLCASRGLGEYGYTFGSGTRLTVV.

This clone was counted many times. This chain uses TRBV28 with TRBJ1-2, with TRBD1 matching over 11 bases. The CDR3 is 17 residues long. Germline lookup yields CDR1 MDHEN and CDR2 SYDVKM. V lost 5 bases and J lost 9; bases outside the gene matches: 17. CDR3 protein: CASSPPGQGGMVTSYTF. CDR3 sequence (DNA): TGTGCCAGCAGTCCACCGGGACAGGGGGGAATGGTAACCAGCTACACCTTC.

This clone was seen only a few times. Compared with germline, one end of the junction differs, possibly owing to a read error. The chain joins TRBV7-6 to TRBJ2-7, with 11 nucleotides matching TRBD1. The CDR3 spans 14 residues. Germline-derived CDR1 and CDR2 are SGHVS and FNYEAQ. CDR3 bases: TGTGCCAGCATCTTAGGGACAGGGGGGTACCAGCAGTACTTC. Its translation: CASILGTGGYQQYF.